Below are 2 T cell receptor beta chains sequenced from a single sample in a study of Ad26.COV2.S vaccination and SARS-CoV-2 variants. The treatment is: around 19 received Ad26.COV2.S at low or high dose, single or two shots; a few received placebo; per-sample allocation not given. Samples were taken on day 63 after the first vaccine or placebo injection. The data were produced by immunoSEQ multiplex PCR, yet TCRdb's version contains in-frame clones alone and is incomplete. The sample holds approximately 250,000 clones; about 83% are singletons and the top ten take just under 3%. Sequencing was performed on peripheral blood, taken in a trial of Ad26.COV2.S vaccine versus placebo. Every receptor here comes from a person aged 18-60 years who received the Ad26.COV2.S COVID-19 vaccine or a placebo.

This sequence joins TRBV7-9 and TRBJ2-7; tentatively, D is TRBD1 (5 bases). The V gene lost 3 bases and the J gene lost 1 base, with 10 bases spanning the gap. Germline V gene data show CDR1 as SEHNR and CDR2 as FQNEAQ (reference sequence). CDR3 length equals 14 residues. The CDR3 DNA reads TGTGCCAGCAGCTTGTCCCACAGGTCCTACGAGCAGTACTTC. Its protein product is CASSLSHRSYEQYF.

V is TRBV7-9 and J is TRBJ2-2; D is undetermined. The germline V and J ends were trimmed by 2 bases and 0 bases, with 13 bases remaining between them. This CDR3 is 17 amino acids long. CDR1 and CDR2 (germline): SEHNR, FQNEAQ (reference sequence). The CDR3 is CASSLFSWRTNTGELFF. The CDR3 region has the DNA TGTGCCAGCAGCTTATTCAGTTGGCGGACGAACACCGGGGAGCTGTTTTTT.